The T cell receptor (beta chain) described here comes from a study of T cells in Graves' hyperthyroidism and ophthalmopathy. Points from the study as a whole: Ophthalmopathy and stable hyperthyroidism were told apart by a 13 V-J model.

Regarding this clonotype: The antigen is not known.

The investigators amplified TCR beta CDR3 regions from RNA transcripts. First-round RT-PCR of the TCR CDR3 relied on the HTBI primer set. MiXCR was run by TCRdb on the multiplex PCR reads, yielding one entry per CDR3 protein. Of fewer than 650,000 distinct CDR3 sequences in the sample, roughly 13% were seen once. Uncontrolled infections, other autoimmune diseases, pregnancy or lactation led to exclusion of patients. There are 17 residues in the CDR3. Trimming removed 4 bases from V and 4 bases from J, with 22 bases in between. CDR1 and CDR2 from the germline V gene are LNHDA and SQIVND (reference sequence).

This sequence joins TRBV19 and TRBJ1-2; no firm D call. This receptor was obtained from a woman between 25 and 40 years old with Graves' hyperthyroidism that later progressed to Graves' ophthalmopathy. Sequencing was performed on blood. CDR3 coding DNA: TGTGCCAGTAGTACAAGGGCCCCCAATCAGCTTTTCTATGGCTACACCTTC. Protein sequence: CASSTRAPNQLFYGYTF.